This T cell receptor beta chain was profiled in a study of blood T cells in healthy people across ages. Note on this clonotype: The antigen is undetermined. A much more abundant neighbour one base away suggests this may be a read error.

A second PCR of 7 to 11 cycles used a sample-barcoded 5' primer and a J-beta primer mix. TCRdb fed the 5' RACE reads into MiXCR, producing one record per CDR3 protein. Among about 640,000 distinct CDR3 sequences listed, less than 35% were seen once. Germline assignment: CDR1 SQVTM and CDR2 ANQGSEA. The CDR3 spans 14 residues. V shed 6 bases and J 2 bases; nucleotides not matched to a gene: 5. Study-level results: Long-lived donors exceeded aged donors in naive CD4+ cells and diversity.

The TCR sequence derives from a woman of 80 years or more in good health. Input material: blood. The V and J genes are TRBV29-1 and TRBJ2-7, with 12 bases fitting TRBD1. CDR3 loop: CSVAGQGAAYEQYF. The CDR3 DNA follows: TGCAGCGTCGCGGGACAGGGGGCGGCCTACGAGCAGTACTTC.